These 8 T cell receptor beta chains share one sample of origin, sequenced in a study of T cells after posttransplantation cyclophosphamide (dated by TCRdb to between 2015 and 2016). Receptors were amplified or captured by the immunoSEQ multiplex PCR assay. TCRdb's version of the immuneACCESS table is confined to in-frame rearrangements and falls short of the full clone set. An unresolved V gene accounts for under half of the shortfall where checked; the remainder is of unknown origin. Here the sample lists around 24,000 clones, none seen once only. The ten largest clones add up to about 1.8% of the sample. The sample's treatment or condition label, in plain terms: high-dose cyclophosphamide on days +3 and +4 as single-agent GVHD prophylaxis. Patients in the PTCy group got busulfan and fludarabine conditioning, a marrow graft from a related or unrelated donor, and cyclophosphamide on days +3 and +4.

Sequencing used PBMCs, obtained after allogeneic stem cell transplant with posttransplant cyclophosphamide. The receptors come from a young adult male patient who received an allogeneic stem cell transplant from a related donor, was CMV-positive, and had no GVHD. Some T cells seen after a transplant may have their origin in the graft donor.

This clone was recorded at least ten times. The chain employs TRBV18 and TRBJ1-2, with D possibly TRBD1 on 5 matching bases. Germline assignment: CDR1 KGHSH and CDR2 LQKENI. The CDR3 consists of 15 residues. Trimming pared 3 bases from V and 3 bases from J, leaving 14 bases between. CDR3 sequence: CASSPLVGLDYGYTF. In nucleotides, the CDR3 is TGTGCCAGCTCACCCCTCGTGGGACTCGACTATGGCTACACCTTC. The full variable domain, rest sourced from reference TRBV18 and TRBJ1-2, is NAGVMQNPRHLVRRRGQEARLRCSPMKGHSHVYWYRQLPEEGLKFMVYLQKENIIDESGMPKERFSAEFPKEGPSILRIQQVVRGDSAAYFCASSPLVGLDYGYTFGSGTRLTVV.

The table lists this clone with many counts. The V and J genes are TRBV4-2 and TRBJ2-1, with 8 bases that match TRBD2. The CDR3 sequence is 15 residues long. The V gene end was trimmed by 4 bases and the J gene end by 2 bases; junction bases not matched to a gene: 4. Germline CDR1 and CDR2: LGHNA and YNFKEQ. The CDR3 sequence is CASSLNGRAYNEQFF. CDR3 in DNA: TGTGCCAGCAGCCTAAACGGGAGGGCCTACAATGAGCAGTTCTTC.

In this sample, this clone turned up many times. The rearrangement links TRBV9 to TRBJ1-2, with 7 nucleotides matching TRBD1. Germline V lookup: CDR1 SGDLS, CDR2 YYNGEE. The V segment lost 1 base and the J segment 8 bases; nucleotides outside the gene matches: 14. CDR3 length equals 16 residues. The DNA of the CDR3 is TGTGCCAGCAGCGTATCCTACTTTAGGGGGCTAAGAGGCTACACCTTC. As protein: CASSVSYFRGLRGYTF. Based on the CDR3 plus reference TRBV9 and TRBJ1-2, the full variable domain is DSGVTQTPKHLITATGQRVTLRCSPRSGDLSVYWYQQSLDQGLQFLIQYYNGEERAKGNILERFSAQQFPDLHSELNLSSLELGDSALYFCASSVSYFRGLRGYTFGSGTRLTVV.

The table lists this clone with many counts. The chain couples TRBV5-6 to TRBJ2-7, with 7 bases lining up with TRBD1. V lost 2 bases to trimming and J lost 2 bases; unmatched junction nucleotides: 4. Germline V gene sequence: CDR1 SGHDT, CDR2 YYEEEE. The CDR3 runs 14 residues. CDR3 bases: TGTGCCAGCAGCTTACAGGGGCCGGCCTACGAGCAGTACTTC. It translates to CASSLQGPAYEQYF.

In its sample, this clone was seen many times. CDR3 nucleotides: TGCGCCAGCAGCCAACAACAGGGAGTCCAAGAGACCCAGTACTTC. It encodes CASSQQQGVQETQYF. The V call is TRBV4-1, the J call TRBJ2-5, with a tentative D call TRBD1 (6 bases). This CDR3 comprises 15 residues. CDR1 is MGHRA, CDR2 YSYEKL, per germline. The V and J ends lost 2 bases and 1 base respectively, with 11 bases between them.

This clone was seen many times. This chain links TRBV18 with TRBJ2-7; TRBD1 matches at 7 bases. The trim removed 0 bases at V and 6 bases at J, leaving 17 bases unmatched. The CDR3 extends over 18 amino acids. Per the germline V gene, CDR1 is KGHSH and CDR2 is LQKENI. This CDR3 reads CASSPPKGALSSWGEQYF. Written as DNA, the CDR3 is TGTGCCAGCTCACCACCCAAGGGGGCGCTTAGCTCTTGGGGCGAGCAGTACTTC.

This clone was seen ten or more times. The V and J genes are TRBV28 and TRBJ1-5; no firm D call. This CDR3 has 13 amino acids. Germline values: CDR1 MDHEN, CDR2 SYDVKM. With 7 bases removed from V and 6 bases from J, the gap between germline ends came to 13 bases. CDR3 in amino acids: CASTLGVGQPQHF. DNA of the CDR3: TGTGCCAGCACCCTAGGAGTGGGTCAGCCCCAGCATTTT.

This clone was recorded many times. The chain is built from TRBV29-1 and TRBJ2-1; TRBD2 aligns across 12 bases. Germline loops: CDR1 SQVTM, CDR2 ANQGSEA. The CDR3 length is 14 residues. J gave up 4 bases and V 4 bases, and 2 bases lay outside the gene matches. The CDR3 loop is CSVGGTSGYNEQFF. The CDR3 DNA reads as TGCAGCGTTGGAGGGACTAGCGGGTACAATGAGCAGTTCTTC.